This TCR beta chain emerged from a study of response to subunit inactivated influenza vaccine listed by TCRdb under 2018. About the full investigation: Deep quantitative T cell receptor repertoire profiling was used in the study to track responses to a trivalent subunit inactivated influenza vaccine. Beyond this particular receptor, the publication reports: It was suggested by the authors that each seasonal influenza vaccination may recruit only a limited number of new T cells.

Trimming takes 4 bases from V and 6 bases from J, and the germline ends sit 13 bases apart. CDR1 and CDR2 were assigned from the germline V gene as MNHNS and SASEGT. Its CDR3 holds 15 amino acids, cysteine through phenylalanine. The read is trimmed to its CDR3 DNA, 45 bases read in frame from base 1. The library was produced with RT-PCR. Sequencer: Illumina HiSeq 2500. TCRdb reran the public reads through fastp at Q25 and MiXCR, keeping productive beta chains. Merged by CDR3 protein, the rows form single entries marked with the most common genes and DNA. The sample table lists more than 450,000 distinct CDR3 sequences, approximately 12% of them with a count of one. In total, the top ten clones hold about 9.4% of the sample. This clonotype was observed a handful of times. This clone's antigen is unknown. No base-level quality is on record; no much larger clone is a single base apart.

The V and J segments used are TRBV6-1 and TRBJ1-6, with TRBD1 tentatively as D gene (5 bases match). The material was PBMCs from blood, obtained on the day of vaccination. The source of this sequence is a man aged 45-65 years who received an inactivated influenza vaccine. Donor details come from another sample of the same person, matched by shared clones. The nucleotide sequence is TGTGCCAGCAGTGTATCCCAGGGCTTTAATTCACCCCTCCACTTT. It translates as CASSVSQGFNSPLHF.